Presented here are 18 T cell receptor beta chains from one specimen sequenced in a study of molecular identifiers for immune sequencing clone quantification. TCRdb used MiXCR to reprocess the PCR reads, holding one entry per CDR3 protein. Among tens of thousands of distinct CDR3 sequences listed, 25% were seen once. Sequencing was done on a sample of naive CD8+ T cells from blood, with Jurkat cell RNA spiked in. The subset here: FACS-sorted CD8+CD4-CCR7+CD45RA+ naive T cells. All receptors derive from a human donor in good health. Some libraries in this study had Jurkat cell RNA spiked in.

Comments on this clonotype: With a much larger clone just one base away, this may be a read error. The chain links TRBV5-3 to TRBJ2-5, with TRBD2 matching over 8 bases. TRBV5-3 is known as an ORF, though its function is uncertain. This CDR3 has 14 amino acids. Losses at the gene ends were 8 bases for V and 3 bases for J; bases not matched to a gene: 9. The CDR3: CASSHRGGKETQYF. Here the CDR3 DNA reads TGTGCCAGCAGCCACCGGGGGGGCAAAGAGACCCAGTACTTC.

CDR3 loop: CASSMGWGPTEAFF. In DNA, the CDR3 is TGTGCCAGTAGTATGGGGTGGGGGCCCACTGAAGCTTTCTTT. The V gene is TRBV19, the J gene TRBJ1-1; D might be TRBD1 (6 bases). The CDR3 runs 14 residues. V was pared by 3 bases and J by 4 bases, with 12 bases between. Germline V gene sequence: CDR1 LNHDA, CDR2 SQIVND (reference sequence).

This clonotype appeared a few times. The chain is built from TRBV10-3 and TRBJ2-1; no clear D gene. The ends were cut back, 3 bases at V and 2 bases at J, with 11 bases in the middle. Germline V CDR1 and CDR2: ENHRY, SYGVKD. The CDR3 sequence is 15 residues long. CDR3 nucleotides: TGTGCCATCAGTGATATGGGCGGAACCTACAATGAGCAGTTCTTC. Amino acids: CAISDMGGTYNEQFF.

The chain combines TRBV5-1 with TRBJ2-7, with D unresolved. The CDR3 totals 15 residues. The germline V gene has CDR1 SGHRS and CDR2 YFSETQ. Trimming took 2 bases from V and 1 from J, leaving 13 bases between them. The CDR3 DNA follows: TGCGCCAGCAGCTTAGGGCCCCAAGAATCCTACGAGCAGTACTTC. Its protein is CASSLGPQESYEQYF.

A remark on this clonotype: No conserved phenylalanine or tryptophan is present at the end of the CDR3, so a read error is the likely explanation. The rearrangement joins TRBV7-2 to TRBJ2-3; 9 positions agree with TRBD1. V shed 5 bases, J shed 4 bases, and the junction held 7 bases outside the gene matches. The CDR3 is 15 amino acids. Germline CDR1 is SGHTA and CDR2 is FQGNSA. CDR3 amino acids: CASSGGQGMADTQYL. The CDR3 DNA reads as TGTGCCAGCAGCGGAGGACAGGGGATGGCAGATACGCAGTATCTT.

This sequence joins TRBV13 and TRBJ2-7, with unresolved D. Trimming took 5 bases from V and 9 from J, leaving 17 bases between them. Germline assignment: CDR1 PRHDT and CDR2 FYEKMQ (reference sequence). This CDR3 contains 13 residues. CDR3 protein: CASSPVAGPGQYF. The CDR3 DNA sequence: TGTGCCAGCAGCCCAGTGGCAGGCCCTGGGCAGTACTTC.

CDR3 amino acids: CSVVGLATLHEQYF. Here the CDR3 DNA reads TGCAGCGTTGTGGGCCTAGCGACCCTCCACGAGCAGTACTTC. The genes are TRBV29-1 and TRBJ2-7; D might be TRBD2 (6 bases). Germline CDR1 and CDR2: SQVTM and ANQGSEA. V was trimmed by 4 bases and J by 5 bases, leaving 18 bases between them. CDR3 length equals 14 residues.

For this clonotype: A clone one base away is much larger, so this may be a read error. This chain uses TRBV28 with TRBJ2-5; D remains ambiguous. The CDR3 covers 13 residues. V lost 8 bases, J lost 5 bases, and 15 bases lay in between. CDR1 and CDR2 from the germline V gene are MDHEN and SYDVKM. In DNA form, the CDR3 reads TGTGCCAGCTGTCCCCGTTATCCTGAGACCCAGTACTTC. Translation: CASCPRYPETQYF.

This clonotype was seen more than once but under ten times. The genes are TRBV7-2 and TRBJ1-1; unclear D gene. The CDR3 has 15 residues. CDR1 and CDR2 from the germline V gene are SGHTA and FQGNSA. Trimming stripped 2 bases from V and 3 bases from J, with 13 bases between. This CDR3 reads CASSLSYIKYTEAFF. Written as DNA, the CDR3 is TGTGCCAGCAGCTTATCGTACATTAAATACACTGAAGCTTTCTTT. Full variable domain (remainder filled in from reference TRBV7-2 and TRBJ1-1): GAGVSQSPSNKVTEKGKDVELRCDPISGHTALYWYRQSLGQGLEFLIYFQGNSAPDKSGLPSDRFSAERTGGSVSTLTIQRTQQEDSAVYLCASSLSYIKYTEAFFGQGTRLTVV.

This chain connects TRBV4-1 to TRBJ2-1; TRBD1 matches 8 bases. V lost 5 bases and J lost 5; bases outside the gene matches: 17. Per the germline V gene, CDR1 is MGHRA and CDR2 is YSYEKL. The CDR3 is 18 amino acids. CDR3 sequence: CASSDSGGWNLYNNEQFF. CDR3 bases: TGCGCCAGCAGCGATTCAGGGGGCTGGAACCTTTATAACAATGAGCAGTTCTTC.

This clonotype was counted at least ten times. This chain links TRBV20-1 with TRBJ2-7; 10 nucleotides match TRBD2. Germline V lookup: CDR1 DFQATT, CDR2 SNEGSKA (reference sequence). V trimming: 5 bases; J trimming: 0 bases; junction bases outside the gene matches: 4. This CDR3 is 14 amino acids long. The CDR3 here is CSALGTSVSYEQYF. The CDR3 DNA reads TGCAGTGCTCTAGGGACTAGCGTCTCCTACGAGCAGTACTTC.

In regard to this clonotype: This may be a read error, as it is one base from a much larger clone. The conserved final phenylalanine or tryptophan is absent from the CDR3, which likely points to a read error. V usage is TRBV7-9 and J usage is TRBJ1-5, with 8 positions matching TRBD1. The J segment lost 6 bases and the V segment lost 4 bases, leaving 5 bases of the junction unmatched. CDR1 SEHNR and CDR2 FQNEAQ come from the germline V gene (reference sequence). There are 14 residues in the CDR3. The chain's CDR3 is CASSSGQGRQPQHS. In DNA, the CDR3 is TGTGCCAGCAGCTCAGGACAGGGTCGTCAGCCCCAGCATTCT.

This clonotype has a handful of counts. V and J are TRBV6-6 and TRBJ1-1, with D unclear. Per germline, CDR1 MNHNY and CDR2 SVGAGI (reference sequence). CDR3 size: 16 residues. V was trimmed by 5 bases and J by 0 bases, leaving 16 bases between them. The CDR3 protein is CASSPVVWAVNTEAFF. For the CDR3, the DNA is TGTGCCAGCAGTCCCGTCGTGTGGGCAGTGAACACTGAAGCTTTCTTT.

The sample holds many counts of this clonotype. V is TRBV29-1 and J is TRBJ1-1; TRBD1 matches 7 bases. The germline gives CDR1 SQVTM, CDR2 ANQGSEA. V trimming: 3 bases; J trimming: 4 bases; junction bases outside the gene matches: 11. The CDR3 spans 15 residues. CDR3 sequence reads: CSVEWSRGDSTEAFF. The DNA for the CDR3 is TGCAGCGTTGAGTGGTCTCGGGGGGACAGCACTGAAGCTTTCTTT.

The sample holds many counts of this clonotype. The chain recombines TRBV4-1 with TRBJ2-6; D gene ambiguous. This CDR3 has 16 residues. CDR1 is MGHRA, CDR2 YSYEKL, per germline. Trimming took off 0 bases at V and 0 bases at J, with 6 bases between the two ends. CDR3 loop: CASSQEPSSGANVLTF. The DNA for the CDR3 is TGCGCCAGCAGCCAAGAGCCAAGCTCTGGGGCCAACGTCCTGACTTTC.

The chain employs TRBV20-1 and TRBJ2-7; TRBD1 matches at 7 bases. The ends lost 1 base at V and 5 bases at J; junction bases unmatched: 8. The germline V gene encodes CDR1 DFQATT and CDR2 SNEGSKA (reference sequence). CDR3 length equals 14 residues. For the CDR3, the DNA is TGCAGTGCTAGAGGTAGGGACAGAGGGGACGAGCAGTACTTC. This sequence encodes CSARGRDRGDEQYF.

CDR3 coding DNA: TGTGCCAGTAGTACTAGGACAGGGTCGAATCAGCCCCAGCATTTT. This sequence encodes CASSTRTGSNQPQHF. The chain recombines TRBV19 with TRBJ1-5, with 8 bases aligning to TRBD1. This CDR3 spans 15 amino acids. The germline V gene has CDR1 LNHDA and CDR2 SQIVND (reference sequence). V lost 4 bases to trimming and J lost 4 bases; unmatched junction nucleotides: 6.

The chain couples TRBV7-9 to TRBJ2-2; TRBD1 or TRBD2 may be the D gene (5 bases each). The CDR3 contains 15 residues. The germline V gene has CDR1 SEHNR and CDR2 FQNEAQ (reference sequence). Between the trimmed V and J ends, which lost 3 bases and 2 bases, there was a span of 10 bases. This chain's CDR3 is CASSFGGSNTGELFF. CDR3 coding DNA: TGTGCCAGCAGCTTTGGGGGTTCTAACACCGGGGAGCTGTTTTTT.